The entry below describes one T cell receptor (beta chain). Trimming stripped 3 bases from V and 4 bases from J, with 6 bases between. CDR1 and CDR2 (germline): SNHLY, FYNNEI. The CDR3 totals 13 residues. These data are taken from a study of human T cells and chemical hapten exposure. Regarding time point: patch test 1, 2 weeks after DPC sensitization. The sample's treatment: therapeutic diphenylcyclopropenone sensitization with weekly scalp DPC. Library construction involved attaching unique molecular identifiers to individual cDNA molecules, which allowed quantitative, reproducible TCR counting. TCRdb re-called the RACE reads with MiXCR, one entry per CDR3 protein. The repertoire consists of about 120,000 distinct CDR3 sequences, with roughly 12% occurring once and the leading ten covering around 1.5%.

The TCR was taken from a woman in her 50s with alopecia areata. Some clones in this sample may be carry-over from other donors' samples. The rearrangement joins TRBV2 to TRBJ1-4; D is ambiguous. The starting material was whole blood, obtained in connection with sensitization to the hapten diphenylcyclopropenone (DPC). The CDR3 sequence: CASSDSGNEKLFF. CDR3 nucleotide sequence: TGTGCCAGCAGTGACAGCGGTAATGAAAAACTGTTTTTT.